Sequencing of this T cell receptor (beta chain) was carried out in a study of shared clonotypes between healthy human individuals. Whole-study context: The cohort comprised a couple of women and a few men. Their ages spanned 18 to 49 years. Per-donor plates numbered three CD4 naive, three CD4 memory, two CD8 naive and one CD8 memory.

Findings and caveats of the study: Exclusively blood specimens were collected; tissue repertoires likely differ.

Once extracted for a subset, genomic DNA was divided evenly among several immunoSEQ plates. TCRdb keeps only in-frame clones here, not all; method: immunoSEQ multiplex PCR. The profile shows about 1.5 million clones, approximately 97% of them singletons. On this clone: The antigen remains undetermined.

The CDR3 runs 14 residues. V gave up 6 bases and J gave up 1 base; unmatched junction bases: 5. Per the germline V gene, CDR1 is SEHNR and CDR2 is FQNEAQ (reference sequence). The sequencing input was naive CD4+ T cells sorted from blood. Subset denoted: CD45RA+ positively selected. The chain carries TRBV7-9 and TRBJ2-5, with 7 bases that match TRBD2. This receptor was identified in a man aged 25-45 years in good health. This CDR3 reads CASRGGRSQETQYF. Written as DNA, the CDR3 is TGTGCCAGCAGGGGCGGGAGAAGCCAAGAGACCCAGTACTTC.